These 23 T cell receptor beta chains share one sample of origin, sequenced in a study of glioma-infiltrating T cells after dendritic cell vaccination (dated by TCRdb to the mid-2010s). Preparation of the library involved the immunoSEQ multiplex PCR assay. TCRdb took over this immuneACCESS table, retaining in-frame rearrangements with V and J assigned. Such tables are incomplete; in checked studies, under half of the missing clones stem from an unresolved V gene, and the remainder is unexplained. In all, the sample holds approximately 67,000 clones, and 81% of those were seen once. The ten biggest clones cover 7.9% of the sample. Source: blood, taken before dendritic cell vaccination. These receptors were taken from a human donor with glioblastoma.

The chain joins TRBV9 to TRBJ2-7, with TRBD2 matching over 14 bases. The length of the CDR3 is 15 residues. The J segment lost 4 bases and the V segment lost 4 bases, leaving 4 bases of the junction unmatched. CDR1 and CDR2 (germline): SGDLS, YYNGEE. CDR3 sequence: CASSRLAGGQYEQYF. For the CDR3, the DNA is TGTGCCAGCAGCCGACTAGCGGGGGGGCAGTACGAGCAGTACTTC.

The chain carries TRBV7-2 and TRBJ2-3; D is possibly TRBD1 (6 bases). The ends were cut back, 1 base at V and 3 bases at J, with 11 bases in the middle. The germline gives CDR1 SGHTA, CDR2 FQGNSA. This CDR3 comprises 15 residues. The CDR3 DNA reads TGTGCCAGCAGCTTAGGGCAGGGGCAAACAGATACGCAGTATTTT. As protein: CASSLGQGQTDTQYF.

The chain combines TRBV11-2 with TRBJ2-5, with no clear D. The germline V gene has CDR1 SGHAT and CDR2 FQNNGV. This CDR3 region has 12 residues. V lost 3 bases and J lost 4, with 6 bases in between. DNA for the CDR3: TGTGCCAGCAGCTTGAGCTTAGAGACCCAGTACTTC. This codes for CASSLSLETQYF.

V and J are TRBV6-5 and TRBJ1-6, with a weak D call TRBD1 (5 bases). The CDR3 is 16 residues long. CDR1 and CDR2 (germline): MNHEY, SVGAGI. The germline V and J ends were trimmed by 0 bases and 9 bases, with 15 bases remaining between them. CDR3 sequence: CASSYSVGGIGSPLHF. The CDR3 DNA reads as TGTGCCAGCAGTTACTCGGTCGGGGGGATTGGTTCACCCCTCCACTTT.

The CDR3 loop is CASSTSRDRPEAFF. The CDR3 coding sequence is TGTGCCAGCAGCACAAGCCGGGACAGACCTGAAGCTTTCTTT. This chain joins TRBV5-6 and TRBJ1-1; 7 nucleotides align to TRBD1. Per germline, CDR1 SGHDT and CDR2 YYEEEE. The CDR3 consists of 14 residues. Trimming removed 4 bases from V and 6 bases from J; junction bases left unmatched: 9.

The rearrangement links TRBV30 to TRBJ1-6, with D unclear. There are 13 residues in the CDR3. The germline V and J ends were trimmed by 5 bases and 5 bases, with 10 bases remaining between them. Germline CDR1 is GTSNPN and CDR2 is SVGIG (reference sequence). The CDR3 spells CAWEGNNNSPLHF. DNA of the CDR3: TGTGCCTGGGAGGGCAACAATAATTCACCCCTCCACTTT.

This chain connects TRBV6-5 to TRBJ2-1; 7 bases map to TRBD1. With 4 bases clipped from V and 0 bases from J, the junction kept 6 bases outside the gene matches. This CDR3 has 16 amino acids. Germline V gene sequence: CDR1 MNHEY, CDR2 SVGAGI. The DNA of the CDR3 is TGTGCCAGCAGTTTTAGGACAGGCGGCTCCTACAATGAGCAGTTCTTC. Its translation is CASSFRTGGSYNEQFF.

This chain links TRBV5-6 with TRBJ2-6; perhaps TRBD1 as D (6 bases). The CDR3 covers 18 residues. Between the trimmed V and J ends, which lost 2 bases and 4 bases, there was a span of 19 bases. Germline loops: CDR1 SGHDT, CDR2 YYEEEE. The CDR3 coding sequence is TGTGCCAGCAGCTTAGGAGCAGGGGATTATCAAGGGGCCAACGTCCTGACTTTC. This sequence encodes CASSLGAGDYQGANVLTF.

The genes are TRBV9 and TRBJ2-7; 8 bases match TRBD2. CDR3 length: 14 amino acids. The germline V gene encodes CDR1 SGDLS and CDR2 YYNGEE. Losses at the gene ends were 4 bases for V and 4 bases for J; bases not matched to a gene: 7. The CDR3, as DNA: TGTGCCAGCAGCAGCGGACTAGCTGTGTACGAGCAGTACTTC. It encodes CASSSGLAVYEQYF.

This sequence joins TRBV4-2 and TRBJ2-7, with D possibly matching TRBD1 (6 bases). Between the trimmed V and J ends, which lost 3 bases and 2 bases, there was a span of 11 bases. Per the germline V gene, CDR1 is LGHNA and CDR2 is YNFKEQ. The CDR3 runs to 14 residues. The CDR3 sequence is CASSQLTGPYEQYF. The DNA for the CDR3 is TGTGCCAGCAGCCAGCTGACAGGTCCCTACGAGCAGTACTTC.

This clone was observed a single time. The chain is built from TRBV7-2 and TRBJ1-5, with 8 positions matching TRBD1. Germline loops: CDR1 SGHTA, CDR2 FQGNSA. The V segment lost 0 bases and the J segment 5 bases; nucleotides outside the gene matches: 3. This CDR3 has 15 amino acids. CDR3 residues: CASSLAPGGDQPQHF. In DNA form, the CDR3 reads TGTGCCAGCAGCTTAGCTCCAGGGGGCGATCAGCCCCAGCATTTT.

V usage is TRBV4-1 and J usage is TRBJ2-1; no clear D. Looked up from germline, CDR1 is MGHRA and CDR2 is YSYEKL. Trimming left V 1 base short and J 0 bases short, with 10 bases between. This CDR3 has 16 residues. CDR3 sequence: CASSQGPRSSYNEQFF. The CDR3, as DNA: TGCGCCAGCAGCCAAGGACCTAGGAGCTCCTACAATGAGCAGTTCTTC.

CDR3: CASSESLGGPYEQYF. The CDR3 DNA is TGTGCCAGCAGTGAATCTCTGGGAGGCCCCTACGAGCAGTACTTC. The chain recombines TRBV2 with TRBJ2-7, with D possibly matching TRBD2 (6 bases). CDR3 length: 15 residues. The V and J ends lost 2 bases and 2 bases respectively, with 13 bases between them. The germline gives CDR1 SNHLY, CDR2 FYNNEI.

The chain employs TRBV18 and TRBJ1-1; no reliable D call. V dropped 3 bases and J dropped 4 bases, with 9 bases sitting between them. This CDR3 comprises 13 residues. The V gene's germline CDR1 is KGHSH and CDR2 LQKENI. CDR3 amino acids: CASSPSGLTEAFF. CDR3 nucleotide sequence: TGTGCCAGCTCACCTTCCGGACTCACTGAAGCTTTCTTT.

The chain recombines TRBV5-1 with TRBJ1-1; D gene uncertain. Trimming removed 0 bases at V and 0 bases at J, with 12 bases between. CDR1 SGHRS and CDR2 YFSETQ come from the germline V gene. This CDR3 has 16 residues. CDR3 DNA: TGCGCCAGCAGCTTGGGCCCGGGCGGGGTGAACACTGAAGCTTTCTTT. The encoded protein is CASSLGPGGVNTEAFF.

In DNA form, the CDR3 reads TGCGCCAGCAGCTCCGGGACAGGGGGCGTCTATGGCTACACCTTC. Its protein product is CASSSGTGGVYGYTF. The rearrangement joins TRBV5-1 to TRBJ1-2; 12 bases agree with TRBD1. The CDR3 length is 15 residues. With V trimmed by 3 bases and J by 4 bases, 4 bases remained unmatched. The germline CDR1 and CDR2 sequences are SGHRS and YFSETQ.

This chain joins TRBV12-5 and TRBJ1-1, with D possibly matching TRBD1 (5 bases). Between the trimmed V and J ends, which lost 4 bases and 1 base, there was a span of 7 bases. CDR1 is LGHNT, CDR2 FRNRAP, per germline. This CDR3 contains 13 residues. The CDR3 loop is CASGSGGNTEAFF. CDR3 DNA sequence: TGTGCTAGTGGTTCCGGGGGGAACACTGAAGCTTTCTTT.

The rearrangement uses TRBV19 and TRBJ1-2; D is undetermined. The CDR3 sequence is 15 residues long. Germline loops: CDR1 LNHDA, CDR2 SQIVND (reference sequence). V was pared by 0 bases and J by 0 bases, with 8 bases between. The CDR3 coding sequence is TGTGCCAGTAGTATAGAAGTAGCAGCTAACTATGGCTACACCTTC. Protein product: CASSIEVAANYGYTF.

The V and J genes are TRBV7-3 and TRBJ2-2; tentatively, D is TRBD2 (5 bases). Germline values: CDR1 SGHTA, CDR2 FQGTGA. The CDR3 sequence is 15 residues long. V gave up 5 bases and J gave up 6 bases, with 16 bases separating them. The CDR3 bases are TGTGCCAGCAGCCCAACGGGATTTGCCCCCGGGGAGCTGTTTTTT. Translation gives CASSPTGFAPGELFF.

This clone was detected once. CDR3 nucleotide sequence: TGTGCCAGCAGCTTAGGGCGGGGGGAAGAGACCCAGTACTTC. As protein: CASSLGRGEETQYF. The chain uses TRBV13 and TRBJ2-5; 8 nucleotides align to TRBD2. The germline V gene has CDR1 PRHDT and CDR2 FYEKMQ (reference sequence). J lost 3 bases, V lost 0 bases, and 0 bases had no gene match. The CDR3 covers 14 residues. The full variable domain, completed using reference TRBV13 and TRBJ2-5, is AAGVIQSPRHLIKEKRETATLKCYPIPRHDTVYWYQQGPGQDPQFLISFYEKMQSDKGSIPDRFSAQQFSDYHSELNMSSLELGDSALYFCASSLGRGEETQYFGPGTRLLVL.

The gene calls are TRBV7-2 and TRBJ2-7; 11 bases align to TRBD2. CDR1 is SGHTA and CDR2 is FQGNSA in the germline V gene. Germline trimming cut 1 base from V and 5 bases from J; bases unmatched to any gene: 10. The length of the CDR3 is 17 residues. This CDR3 reads CASSLDLAGGRRNEQYF. The CDR3 DNA follows: TGTGCCAGCAGCTTAGATTTAGCGGGGGGGCGTAGGAACGAGCAGTACTTC. Full variable domain (outside the CDR3, taken from reference TRBV7-2 and TRBJ2-7): GAGVSQSPSNKVTEKGKDVELRCDPISGHTALYWYRQSLGQGLEFLIYFQGNSAPDKSGLPSDRFSAERTGGSVSTLTIQRTQQEDSAVYLCASSLDLAGGRRNEQYFGPGTRLTVT.

The rearrangement joins TRBV6-5 to TRBJ1-6; D ambiguous. From germline, CDR1 is MNHEY and CDR2 SVGAGI. V was clipped by 2 bases and J by 13 bases, with 15 bases between them. CDR3 length equals 14 residues. In nucleotides, the CDR3 is TGTGCCAGCAGTTACCCGGCCGAGGGCTTCCCCCTCCACTTT. Its translation is CASSYPAEGFPLHF.

The V call is TRBV6-6, the J call TRBJ1-5; no clear D gene. The CDR3 consists of 13 residues. The V gene's germline CDR1 is MNHNY and CDR2 SVGAGI (reference sequence). V lost 10 bases to trimming and J lost 7 bases, with 17 bases between them. The CDR3 loop is CATRGLNGQPQHF. The CDR3 DNA reads as TGTGCCACTCGAGGACTCAACGGACAGCCCCAGCATTTT.